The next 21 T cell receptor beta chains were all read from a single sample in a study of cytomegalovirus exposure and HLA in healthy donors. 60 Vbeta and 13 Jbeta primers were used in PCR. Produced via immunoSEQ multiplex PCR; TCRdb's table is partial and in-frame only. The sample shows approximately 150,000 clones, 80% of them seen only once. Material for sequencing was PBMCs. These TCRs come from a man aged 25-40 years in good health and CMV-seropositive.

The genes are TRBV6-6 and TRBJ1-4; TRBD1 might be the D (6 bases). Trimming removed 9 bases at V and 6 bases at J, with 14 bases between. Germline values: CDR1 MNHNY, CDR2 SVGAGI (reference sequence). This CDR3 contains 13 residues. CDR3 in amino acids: CASYYRADEKLFF. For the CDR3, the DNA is TGTGCCAGTTATTACAGGGCGGATGAAAAACTGTTTTTT.

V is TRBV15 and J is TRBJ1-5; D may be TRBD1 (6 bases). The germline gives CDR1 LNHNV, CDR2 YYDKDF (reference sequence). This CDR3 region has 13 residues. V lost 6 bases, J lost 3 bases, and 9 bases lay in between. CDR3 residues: CATSGQPNQPQHF. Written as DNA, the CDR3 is TGTGCCACCAGTGGACAGCCCAATCAGCCCCAGCATTTT.

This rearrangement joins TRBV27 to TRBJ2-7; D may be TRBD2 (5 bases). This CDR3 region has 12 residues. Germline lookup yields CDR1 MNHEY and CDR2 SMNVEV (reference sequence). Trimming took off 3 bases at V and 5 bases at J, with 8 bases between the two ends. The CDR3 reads CASSLIGDEQYF. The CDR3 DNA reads TGTGCCAGCAGTTTGATCGGGGACGAGCAGTACTTC.

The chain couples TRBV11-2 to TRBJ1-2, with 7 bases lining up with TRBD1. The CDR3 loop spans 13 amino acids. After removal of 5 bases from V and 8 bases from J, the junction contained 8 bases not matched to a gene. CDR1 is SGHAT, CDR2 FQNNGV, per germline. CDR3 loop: CASSPDRSVGYTF. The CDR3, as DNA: TGTGCCAGCAGCCCGGACAGGTCTGTCGGCTACACCTTC.

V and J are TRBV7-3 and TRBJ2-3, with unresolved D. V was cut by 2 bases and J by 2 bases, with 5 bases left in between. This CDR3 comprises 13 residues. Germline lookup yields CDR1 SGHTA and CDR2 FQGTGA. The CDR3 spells CASSLSYTDTQYF. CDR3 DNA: TGTGCCAGCAGCTTATCCTACACAGATACGCAGTATTTT. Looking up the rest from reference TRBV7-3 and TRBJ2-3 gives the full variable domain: GAGVSQTPSNKVTEKGKYVELRCDPISGHTALYWYRQSLGQGPEFLIYFQGTGAADDSGLPNDRFFAVRPEGSVSTLKIQRTERGDSAVYLCASSLSYTDTQYFGPGTRLTVL.

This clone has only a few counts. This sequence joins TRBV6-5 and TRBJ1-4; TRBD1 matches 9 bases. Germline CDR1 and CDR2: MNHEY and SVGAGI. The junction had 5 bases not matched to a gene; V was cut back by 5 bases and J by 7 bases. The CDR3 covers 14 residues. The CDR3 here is CASSEGTGFEKLFF. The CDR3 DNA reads TGTGCCAGCAGTGAAGGGACAGGGTTTGAAAAACTGTTTTTT.

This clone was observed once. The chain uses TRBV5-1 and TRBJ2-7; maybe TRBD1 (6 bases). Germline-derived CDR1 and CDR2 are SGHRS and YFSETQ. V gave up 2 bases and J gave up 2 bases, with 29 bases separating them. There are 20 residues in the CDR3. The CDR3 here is CASSFGLGTGPQGGTYEQYF. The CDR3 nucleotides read TGCGCCAGCAGCTTCGGTCTAGGAACAGGGCCCCAAGGAGGTACCTACGAGCAGTACTTC. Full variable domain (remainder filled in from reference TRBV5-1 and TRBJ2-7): KAGVTQTPRYLIKTRGQQVTLSCSPISGHRSVSWYQQTPGQGLQFLFEYFSETQRNKGNFPGRFSGRQFSNSRSEMNVSTLELGDSALYLCASSFGLGTGPQGGTYEQYFGPGTRLTVT.

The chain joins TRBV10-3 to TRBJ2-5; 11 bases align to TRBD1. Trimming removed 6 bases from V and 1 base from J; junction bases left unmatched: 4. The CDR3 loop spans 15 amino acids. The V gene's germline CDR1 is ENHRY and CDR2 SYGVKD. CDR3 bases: TGTGCCATCAGAATCGGACAGGGGGCCCAAGAGACCCAGTACTTC. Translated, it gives CAIRIGQGAQETQYF.

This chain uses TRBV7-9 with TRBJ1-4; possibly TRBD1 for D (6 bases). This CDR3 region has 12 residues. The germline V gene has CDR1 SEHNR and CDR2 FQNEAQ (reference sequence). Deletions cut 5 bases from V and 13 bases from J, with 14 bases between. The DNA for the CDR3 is TGTGCCAGCAGCCTGCACAGGGCCCTACTGTTTTTT. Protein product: CASSLHRALLFF.

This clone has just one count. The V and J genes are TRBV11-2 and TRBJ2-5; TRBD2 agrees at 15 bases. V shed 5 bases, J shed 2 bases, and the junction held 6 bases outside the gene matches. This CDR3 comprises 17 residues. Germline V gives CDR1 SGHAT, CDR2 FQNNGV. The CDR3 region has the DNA TGTGCCAGCAGCGGGACTAGCGGGGGGCTATATCAAGAGACCCAGTACTTC. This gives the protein CASSGTSGGLYQETQYF. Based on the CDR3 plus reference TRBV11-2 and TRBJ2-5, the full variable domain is EAGVAQSPRYKIIEKRQSVAFWCNPISGHATLYWYQQILGQGPKLLIQFQNNGVVDDSQLPKDRFSAERLKGVDSTLKIQPAKLEDSAVYLCASSGTSGGLYQETQYFGPGTRLLVL.

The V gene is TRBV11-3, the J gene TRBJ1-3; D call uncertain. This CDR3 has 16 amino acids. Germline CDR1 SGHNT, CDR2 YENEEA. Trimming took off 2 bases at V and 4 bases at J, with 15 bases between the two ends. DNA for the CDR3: TGTGCCAGCAGCTTAAACTCAGGAGGAGGGGGAAACACCATATATTTT. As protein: CASSLNSGGGGNTIYF.

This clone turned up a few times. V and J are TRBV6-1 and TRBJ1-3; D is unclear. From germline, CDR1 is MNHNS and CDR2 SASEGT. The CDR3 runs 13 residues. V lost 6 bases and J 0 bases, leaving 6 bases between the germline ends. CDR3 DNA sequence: TGTGCCAGCAGCGAGTACTCTGGAAACACCATATATTTT. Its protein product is CASSEYSGNTIYF.

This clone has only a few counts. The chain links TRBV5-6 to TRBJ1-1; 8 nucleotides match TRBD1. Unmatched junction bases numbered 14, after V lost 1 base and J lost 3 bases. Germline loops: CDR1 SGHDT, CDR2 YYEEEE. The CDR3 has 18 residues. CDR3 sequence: CASSLFRLDRAKDTEAFF. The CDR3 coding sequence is TGTGCCAGCAGCTTGTTTAGGCTGGACAGGGCAAAGGACACTGAAGCTTTCTTT.

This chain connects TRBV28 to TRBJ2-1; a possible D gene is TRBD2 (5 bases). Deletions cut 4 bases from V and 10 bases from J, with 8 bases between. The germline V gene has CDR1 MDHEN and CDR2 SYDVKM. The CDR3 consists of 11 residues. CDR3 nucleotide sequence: TGTGCCAGCAGTTACGGACTCGAGCAGTTCTTC. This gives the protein CASSYGLEQFF.

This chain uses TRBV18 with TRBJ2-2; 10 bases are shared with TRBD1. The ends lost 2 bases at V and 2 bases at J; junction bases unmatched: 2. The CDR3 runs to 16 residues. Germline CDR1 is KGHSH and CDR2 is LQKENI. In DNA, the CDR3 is TGTGCCAGCTCACCAGACAGGGGGCTAAACACCGGGGAGCTGTTTTTT. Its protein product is CASSPDRGLNTGELFF.

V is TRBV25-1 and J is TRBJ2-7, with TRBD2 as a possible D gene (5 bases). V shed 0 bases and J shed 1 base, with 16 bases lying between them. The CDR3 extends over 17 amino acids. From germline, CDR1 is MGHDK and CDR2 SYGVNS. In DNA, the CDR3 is TGTGCCAGCAGTGAATATGTGGGAGTTGGTTCATCCTACGAGCAGTACTTC. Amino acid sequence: CASSEYVGVGSSYEQYF.

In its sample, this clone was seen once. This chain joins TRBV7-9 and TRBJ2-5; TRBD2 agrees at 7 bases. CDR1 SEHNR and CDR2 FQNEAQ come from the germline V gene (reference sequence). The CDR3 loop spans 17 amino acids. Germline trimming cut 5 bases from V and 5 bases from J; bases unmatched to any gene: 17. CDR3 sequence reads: CASSLGESGDPLETQYF. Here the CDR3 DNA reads TGTGCCAGCAGCCTCGGAGAGAGCGGGGACCCACTTGAGACCCAGTACTTC.

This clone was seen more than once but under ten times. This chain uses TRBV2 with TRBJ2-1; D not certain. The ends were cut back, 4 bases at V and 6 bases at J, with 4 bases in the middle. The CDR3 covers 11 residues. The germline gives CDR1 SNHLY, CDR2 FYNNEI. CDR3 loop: CASSVVNEQFF. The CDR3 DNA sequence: TGTGCCAGCAGTGTCGTCAATGAGCAGTTCTTC.

Written as DNA, the CDR3 is TGTGCCAGCAGCTTGCAACGACAGTTCATGAACACTGAAGCTTTCTTT. This encodes CASSLQRQFMNTEAFF. This chain links TRBV13 with TRBJ1-1, with a tentative D call TRBD1 (5 bases). This CDR3 spans 16 amino acids. V dropped 3 bases and J dropped 0 bases, with 14 bases sitting between them. Germline assignment: CDR1 PRHDT and CDR2 FYEKMQ (reference sequence).

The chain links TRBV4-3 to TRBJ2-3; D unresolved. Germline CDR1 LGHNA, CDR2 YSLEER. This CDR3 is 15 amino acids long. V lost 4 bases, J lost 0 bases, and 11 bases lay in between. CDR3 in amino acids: CASSLRQRSTDTQYF. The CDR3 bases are TGCGCCAGCAGCCTGAGGCAGAGAAGCACAGATACGCAGTATTTT.

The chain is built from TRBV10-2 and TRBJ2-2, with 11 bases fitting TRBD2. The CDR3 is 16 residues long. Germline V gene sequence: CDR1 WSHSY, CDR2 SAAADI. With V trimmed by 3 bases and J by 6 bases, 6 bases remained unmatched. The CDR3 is CASSELIAGGAGELFF. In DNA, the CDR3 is TGCGCCAGCAGTGAACTAATAGCGGGAGGGGCCGGGGAGCTGTTTTTT.